A single sample is the source of the 16 T cell receptor beta chains below, sequenced in a study of T cell responses to AZD1222 COVID-19 vaccine. Clones were sequenced by immunoSEQ multiplex PCR, and TCRdb holds only the in-frame ones, with some missing. Among more than 70,000 clones listed, about 86% were seen once. This specimen consisted of peripheral blood, obtained on day 0 of AZD1222 vaccination. Receptors originate from an adult in good health.

The rearrangement joins TRBV2 to TRBJ2-1, with 9 positions matching TRBD1. Germline V gene lookup returns CDR1 SNHLY and CDR2 FYNNEI. After removal of 5 bases from V and 10 bases from J, the junction contained 9 bases not matched to a gene. This CDR3 has 14 amino acids. The DNA of the CDR3 is TGTGCCAGCAGTCCAAGGGACAGGGTGAAGGAGCAGTTCTTC. Amino acids: CASSPRDRVKEQFF. The full variable domain, its missing parts supplied by reference TRBV2 and TRBJ2-1, is EPEVTQTPSHQVTQMGQEVILRCVPISNHLYFYWYRQILGQKVEFLVSFYNNEISEKSEIFDDQFSVERPDGSNFTLKIRSTKLEDSAMYFCASSPRDRVKEQFFGPGTRLTVL.

The CDR3 loop is CASSPDRETQYF. The CDR3 bases are TGTGCCAGCAGCCCCGACAGGGAGACCCAGTACTTC. The V call is TRBV5-6, the J call TRBJ2-5; D might be TRBD1 (6 bases). The CDR3 has 12 amino acids. Between the trimmed V and J ends, which lost 4 bases and 5 bases, there was a span of 9 bases. Germline V gene sequence: CDR1 SGHDT, CDR2 YYEEEE.

This sequence joins TRBV6-5 and TRBJ2-7; TRBD1 or TRBD2 may be the D gene (5 bases each). The CDR3 is 15 residues long. The germline gives CDR1 MNHEY, CDR2 SVGAGI. The ends were cut back, 0 bases at V and 0 bases at J, with 9 bases in the middle. The CDR3 spells CASSYSGTLSYEQYF. DNA of the CDR3: TGTGCCAGCAGTTACTCGGGGACCCTCTCCTACGAGCAGTACTTC.

The chain carries TRBV6-5 and TRBJ1-5; D not certain. The V end lost 3 bases, the J end lost 0 bases, and 9 bases lay between the germline ends. The CDR3 length is 15 residues. Germline V CDR1 and CDR2: MNHEY, SVGAGI. Here the CDR3 reads CASSYFVFSNQPQHF. The CDR3 DNA reads as TGTGCCAGCAGTTATTTTGTATTTAGCAATCAGCCCCAGCATTTT.

The rearrangement uses TRBV10-3 and TRBJ1-6; D perhaps matches TRBD1 (5 bases). The V gene lost 8 bases and the J gene lost 6 bases, with 11 bases spanning the gap. The CDR3 is 13 amino acids. From germline, CDR1 is ENHRY and CDR2 SYGVKD. The chain's CDR3 is CAIEATANSPLHF. The CDR3 DNA reads TGTGCCATCGAGGCGACAGCTAATTCACCCCTCCACTTT.

J is TRBJ2-3 and V is TRBV15; the D call may be TRBD1 or TRBD2 (5 bases each). V was trimmed by 0 bases and J by 4 bases, leaving 14 bases between them. This CDR3 has 16 residues. Looked up from germline, CDR1 is LNHNV and CDR2 is YYDKDF (reference sequence). The CDR3 DNA reads as TGTGCCACCAGCAGAGATCTACGGGACGTTTCAGATACGCAGTATTTT. Its protein is CATSRDLRDVSDTQYF.

The chain has TRBV9 and TRBJ1-1; 7 bases align to TRBD1. Looked up from germline, CDR1 is SGDLS and CDR2 is YYNGEE. Trimming at V came to 1 base and at J to 2 bases, leaving 2 bases not matched to a gene. The length of the CDR3 is 14 residues. The CDR3 region has the DNA TGTGCCAGCAGCGTAAGGGACAGAAACACTGAAGCTTTCTTT. It codes for CASSVRDRNTEAFF.

The chain joins TRBV6-5 to TRBJ2-5; 9 positions match TRBD2. CDR3 size: 16 residues. V shed 2 bases and J 2 bases; nucleotides not matched to a gene: 6. Germline-derived CDR1 and CDR2 are MNHEY and SVGAGI. CDR3 in amino acids: CASSYVSSGDQETQYF. CDR3 DNA sequence: TGTGCCAGCAGTTACGTGTCTAGCGGGGATCAAGAGACCCAGTACTTC.

This chain links TRBV7-2 with TRBJ2-7, with D perhaps TRBD1 (6 bases). Trimming cost V 1 base and J 4 bases, with 11 bases left between them. There are 14 residues in the CDR3. The germline V gene has CDR1 SGHTA and CDR2 FQGNSA. The CDR3 is CASSLVFQGYEQYF. For the CDR3, the DNA is TGTGCCAGCAGCTTAGTTTTCCAGGGGTACGAGCAGTACTTC. The full variable domain, in which reference TRBV7-2 and TRBJ2-7 provide the parts outside the CDR3, is GAGVSQSPSNKVTEKGKDVELRCDPISGHTALYWYRQSLGQGLEFLIYFQGNSAPDKSGLPSDRFSAERTGGSVSTLTIQRTQQEDSAVYLCASSLVFQGYEQYFGPGTRLTVT.

The V gene is TRBV4-1, the J gene TRBJ2-7, with 8 bases aligning to TRBD1. The CDR3 is 16 amino acids. V shed 4 bases, J shed 6 bases, and the junction held 14 bases outside the gene matches. The germline V gene encodes CDR1 MGHRA and CDR2 YSYEKL. The CDR3 DNA is TGCGCCAGCAGCCGTGGACAGGGAGGAGGTGCCTCCGAGCAGTACTTC. As protein: CASSRGQGGGASEQYF.

This clone was seen more than once but under ten times. This chain uses TRBV3-1 (or the pseudogene TRBV3-2) with TRBJ1-5, with D possibly matching TRBD1 (5 bases). The CDR3 length is 21 residues. Trimming stripped 7 bases from V and 0 bases from J, with 31 bases between. Germline CDR1 is LGHDT and CDR2 is YNNKEL (reference sequence). In DNA form, the CDR3 reads TGTGCCAGCATCCTAAGATCCTTCTCGGCTAGGGGAACATATAGCAATCAGCCCCAGCATTTT. It encodes CASILRSFSARGTYSNQPQHF.

In regard to this clone: At the DNA level, this CDR3 is encoded by other sequences in the same sample as well. The chain combines TRBV6-5 with TRBJ1-2; D is undetermined. The germline gives CDR1 MNHEY, CDR2 SVGAGI. The V and J ends lost 0 bases and 2 bases respectively, with 10 bases between them. This CDR3 has 15 residues. CDR3 coding DNA: TGTGCCAGCAGTTACTCGAGCGGAGGCAACTATGGCTACACCTTC. Residues: CASSYSSGGNYGYTF.

The chain is built from TRBV19 and TRBJ2-7, with 7 bases fitting TRBD2. Germline CDR1 LNHDA, CDR2 SQIVND (reference sequence). The CDR3 runs 15 residues. V trimming: 4 bases; J trimming: 0 bases; junction bases outside the gene matches: 6. In nucleotides, the CDR3 is TGTGCCAGTAGTACAACTAGCGAGAGCTCCTACGAGCAGTACTTC. It is translated as CASSTTSESSYEQYF.

The chain recombines TRBV7-3 with TRBJ2-3, with TRBD1 matching 7 bases. J gave up 3 bases and V 5 bases, and 8 bases lay outside the gene matches. Germline CDR1 is SGHTA and CDR2 is FQGTGA. The CDR3 is 15 amino acids. The CDR3 is CASSPGRGSTDTQYF. Written as DNA, the CDR3 is TGTGCCAGCAGCCCCGGCAGGGGGAGTACAGATACGCAGTATTTT.

V gene TRBV29-1 combines with J gene TRBJ1-5; the match to TRBD1 covers 9 bases. Unmatched junction bases numbered 5, after V lost 4 bases and J lost 7 bases. The CDR3 length is 13 residues. Germline CDR1 SQVTM, CDR2 ANQGSEA. As DNA, the CDR3 is TGCAGCGTTGGGACAGGGGATGGCCAGCCCCAGCATTTT. This translates into CSVGTGDGQPQHF.

This chain uses TRBV7-3 with TRBJ2-5, with D perhaps TRBD1 or TRBD2 (5 bases each). CDR1 and CDR2 from the germline V gene are SGHTA and FQGTGA. Trimming removed 5 bases at V and 5 bases at J, with 15 bases between. The CDR3 extends over 14 amino acids. The CDR3 DNA follows: TGTGCCAGCAGCCCATTGAGGGGCGCGGAGACCCAGTACTTC. Translating gives CASSPLRGAETQYF.